This TCR beta chain was documented in a study of T cell responses to AZD1222 COVID-19 vaccine. The germline gives CDR1 MDHEN, CDR2 SYDVKM. This CDR3 is built from 15 residues. The ends lost 5 bases at V and 1 base at J; junction bases unmatched: 3. TCRdb keeps only in-frame clones here, not all; method: immunoSEQ multiplex PCR. The data hold approximately 150,000 clones, with 80% to 90% observed a single time. Study-level points and caveats: An increase in Spike-specific TCR breadth and depth was observed after two AZD1222 doses.

Note on this clone: What it binds is unknown.

This receptor was taken from an adult in good health. The chain has TRBV28 and TRBJ2-2; TRBD1 agrees at 8 bases. Here the sequenced sample was peripheral blood, taken on day 0 of AZD1222 vaccination. CDR3 DNA sequence: TGTGCCAGCAGTGACAGGGGATTGAACACCGGGGAGCTGTTTTTT. Protein: CASSDRGLNTGELFF.